The 5 T cell receptor beta chains listed next were all sequenced from one sample in a study of blood T cell repertoires in COVID-19. Only in-frame clones appear in the TCRdb table, and some are missing; sequencing was by immunoSEQ multiplex PCR. The sample gives approximately 350,000 clones, approximately 88% of which show up once; 1% to 1.5% is in the top ten. Material for sequencing was peripheral blood. These receptors all come from a man aged 40-49 years with acute or convalescent COVID-19.

V gene TRBV6-5 combines with J gene TRBJ1-5; 7 bases are shared with TRBD1. J gave up 4 bases and V 8 bases, and 11 bases lay outside the gene matches. This CDR3 is 15 amino acids long. In germline, CDR1 is MNHEY, CDR2 SVGAGI. The CDR3 DNA follows: TGTGCCAGCTCAGGGGACAGCCGACTTAATCAGCCCCAGCATTTT. This sequence encodes CASSGDSRLNQPQHF.

Only a few counts were recorded for this clone. The V call is TRBV11-2, the J call TRBJ1-5; 8 nucleotides align to TRBD1. From germline, CDR1 is SGHAT and CDR2 FQNNGV. The length of the CDR3 is 13 residues. J gave up 7 bases and V 3 bases, and 2 bases lay outside the gene matches. CDR3 coding DNA: TGTGCCAGCAGCTTGGACAGGGCGCAGCCCCAGCATTTT. Translation: CASSLDRAQPQHF.

This chain links TRBV19 with TRBJ2-2; D might be TRBD2 (7 bases). CDR3 length: 16 residues. Per germline, CDR1 LNHDA and CDR2 SQIVND (reference sequence). The germline V and J ends were trimmed by 4 bases and 5 bases, with 17 bases remaining between them. CDR3 nucleotides: TGTGCCAGTAGTAAGGGCAGGGGAGGGCGGACCGGGGAGCTGTTTTTT. This encodes CASSKGRGGRTGELFF.

The V and J genes are TRBV5-1 and TRBJ1-5; no firm D call. The germline V and J ends were trimmed by 1 base and 4 bases, with 6 bases remaining between them. The CDR3 is made up of 13 amino acids. CDR1 SGHRS and CDR2 YFSETQ come from the germline V gene. CDR3 nucleotide sequence: TGCGCCAGCAGCTTGCAAACAAATCAGCCCCAGCATTTT. Protein sequence: CASSLQTNQPQHF.

The V call is TRBV5-1, the J call TRBJ2-5; D is perhaps TRBD2 (5 bases). The CDR3 is 13 residues long. V shed 5 bases and J shed 7 bases, with 15 bases lying between them. In germline, CDR1 is SGHRS, CDR2 YFSETQ. The CDR3 DNA reads as TGCGCCAGCAGTTTTGACCCCGGAGGGACCCAGTACTTC. Encoded protein: CASSFDPGGTQYF.